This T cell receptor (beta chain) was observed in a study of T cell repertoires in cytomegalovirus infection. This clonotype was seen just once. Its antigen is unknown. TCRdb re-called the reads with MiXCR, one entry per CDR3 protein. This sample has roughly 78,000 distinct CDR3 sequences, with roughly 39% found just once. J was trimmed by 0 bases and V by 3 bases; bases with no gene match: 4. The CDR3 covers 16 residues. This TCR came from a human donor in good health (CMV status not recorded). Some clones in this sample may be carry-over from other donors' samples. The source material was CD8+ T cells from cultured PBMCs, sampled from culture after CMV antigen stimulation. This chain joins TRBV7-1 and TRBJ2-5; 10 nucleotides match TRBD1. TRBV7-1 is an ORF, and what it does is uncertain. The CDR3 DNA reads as TGTGCCAGCAGCTCCCCTGACAGGGGGCACCAAGAGACCCAGTACTTC. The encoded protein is CASSSPDRGHQETQYF.